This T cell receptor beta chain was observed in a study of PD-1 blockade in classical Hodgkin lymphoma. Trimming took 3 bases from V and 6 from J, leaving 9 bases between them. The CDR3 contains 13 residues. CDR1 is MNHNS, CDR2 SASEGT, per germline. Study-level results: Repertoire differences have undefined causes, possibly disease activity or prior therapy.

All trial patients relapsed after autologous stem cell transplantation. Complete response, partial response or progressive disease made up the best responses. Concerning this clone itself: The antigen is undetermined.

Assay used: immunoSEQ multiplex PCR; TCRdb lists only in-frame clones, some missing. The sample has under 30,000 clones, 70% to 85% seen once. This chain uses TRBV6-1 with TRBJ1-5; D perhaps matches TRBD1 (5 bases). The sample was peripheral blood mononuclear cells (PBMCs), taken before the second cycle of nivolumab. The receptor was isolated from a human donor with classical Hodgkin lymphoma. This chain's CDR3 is CASSDRGGQPQHF. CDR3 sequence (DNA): TGTGCCAGCAGTGATAGGGGTGGTCAGCCCCAGCATTTT.